This T cell receptor beta chain derives from a study of coeliac disease. Each fraction contributed one roughly 500,000-cell aliquot for sequencing. The ends were cut back, 6 bases at V and 0 bases at J, with 23 bases in the middle. Germline CDR1 MDHEN, CDR2 SYDVKM. This CDR3 is 18 amino acids long. Sequencing used immunoSEQ multiplex PCR; TCRdb keeps in-frame clones, though not all of them. The sample yields 1,100 or so clones, 58% seen once. What was sequenced was intraepithelial lymphocytes from the gut. The chain has TRBV28 and TRBJ1-1, with D possibly being TRBD1 (6 bases). This TCR was sampled from a man between 65 and 85 years old without celiac disease. CDR3 DNA: TGTGCCAGCAGCTCACCGTTCAATTCGGGACACCTGAACACTGAAGCTTTCTTT. Translating gives CASSSPFNSGHLNTEAFF.